This T cell receptor (beta chain) is from a study of T cells expressing NK-cell markers. Study-level background: Within the sequenced cohort of eight donors, seven exhibited HCMV seropositivity and one was seronegative.

Germline assignment: CDR1 LNHDA and CDR2 SQIVND (reference sequence). The CDR3 covers 12 residues. Making the TCR beta cDNA relied on 5'RACE template switching with UMIs. Reanalyzing the 5' RACE reads, TCRdb keeps one entry per CDR3 protein, without DNA. The sample has approximately 150,000 distinct CDR3 sequences. Material: blood T cells: a sorted CD56 or NKG2C T cell subset, CD4+ or CD8+ T cells, or bulk PBMC T cells (not recorded which). This receptor was identified in a man younger than 30 in good health. The rearrangement uses TRBV19 and TRBJ1-1. CDR3 protein: CASSIGVSETFF. The full variable domain, in which reference TRBV19 and TRBJ1-1 provide the parts outside the CDR3, is DGGITQSPKYLFRKEGQNVTLSCEQNLNHDAMYWYRQDPGQGLRLIYYSQIVNDFQKGDIAEGYSVSREKKESFPLTVTSAQKNPTAFYLCASSIGVSETFFGQGTRLTVV.